Only a few counts were recorded for the clone carrying this T cell receptor (beta chain). TCRdb independently ran MiXCR on the 5' RACE reads; one entry per CDR3 protein. The sample includes about 81,000 distinct CDR3 sequences, around 27% seen only once; the top ten take under 50%. The data derive from a study of T-cell memory formation after mild COVID-19. This TCR came from a man younger than 30 who had mild COVID-19 (a few samples of this study predate the infection). Cell type and time point are not known. Sequencing was performed on PBMCs or a T cell subset sorted from them (not recorded which).

DNA of the CDR3: TGCAGCGTTGCCATGGGCTCTGGAAACACCATATATTTT. Translation gives CSVAMGSGNTIYF. The V and J genes are TRBV29-1 and TRBJ1-3; D ambiguous. Germline CDR1 is SQVTM and CDR2 is ANQGSEA. V lost 4 bases to trimming and J lost 0 bases, with 7 bases between them. The CDR3 extends over 13 amino acids.